The clone carrying this TCR beta chain was detected a few times. The antigen is not known. This entry belongs to a study of T cell repertoires in cytomegalovirus infection. As for the study in general: Public TCR beta signatures indicated both CMV infection and matching HLA type.

Overall study findings and caveats: Cumulative frequency (of public TCR beta family members) identified carriers of CMV plus the relevant HLA.

From the reads, TCRdb called clonotypes with MiXCR, one entry per CDR3 protein. This sample has roughly 120,000 distinct CDR3 sequences; roughly 9.1% occur once, and the top ten carry approximately 33%. Sequencing input: PBMCs, sequenced either directly or after in vitro stimulation (not recorded which). The sequence came from a human donor in good health (CMV status not recorded). Some clones in this sample may be carry-over from other donors' samples.

The CDR3 sequence: CASSSNRGSTEAFF. The CDR3 nucleotides are TGTGCCAGCAGCTCTAACAGGGGGAGCACTGAAGCTTTCTTT. The chain couples TRBV11-3 to TRBJ1-1, with 8 positions matching TRBD1. Germline V CDR1 and CDR2: SGHNT, YENEEA. The CDR3 is 14 residues long. J gave up 4 bases and V 4 bases, and 5 bases lay outside the gene matches.